The subject of this entry is one T cell receptor (beta chain). The data stem from a study of shared clonotypes between healthy human individuals. Profiling relied on immunoSEQ multiplex PCR, and the TCRdb table lists in-frame clones only, not all of them. The data hold approximately 1.5 million clones, with approximately 98% observed a single time. The CDR3 is 15 residues long. V shed 3 bases and J 5 bases; nucleotides not matched to a gene: 5. CDR1 is SGHTA and CDR2 is FQGNSA in the germline V gene. The genes are TRBV7-2 and TRBJ2-3, with TRBD2 identical over 10 bases. The clonotype originates from a young man in good health. The sequencing input was naive CD4+ T cells sorted from blood. Subset described: CD45RA+ positively selected. In DNA, the CDR3 is TGTGCCAGCAGCTTCCTAGCGGGAGTTGTAGATACGCAGTATTTT. This encodes CASSFLAGVVDTQYF.